The 3 T cell receptor beta chains given below trace back to one sample, sequenced in a study of blood T cells in healthy people across ages. Primed by a sample-barcoded 5' primer and a J-beta primer mix, a second PCR proceeded for 7 to 11 cycles. TCRdb re-derived calls from the 5' RACE reads in MiXCR, one entry per CDR3 protein. The sample contains over 1,500,000 distinct CDR3 sequences, about 49% of which appear only once. Sequencing input: blood. These receptors came from a woman in her 40s in good health.

This chain uses TRBV6-1 with TRBJ2-5; no clear D gene. Germline V gene lookup returns CDR1 MNHNS and CDR2 SASEGT. The CDR3 has 12 residues. Trimming took off 8 bases at V and 4 bases at J, with 11 bases between the two ends. CDR3 nucleotides: TGTGCCAGCGAGCCTCGACCAGAGACCCAGTACTTC. Protein sequence: CASEPRPETQYF.

Ten or more counts support this clonotype. CDR3 DNA sequence: TGCGCCAGCAGCCAAGAAGGGGGTCGGAACCTGAACACTGAAGCTTTCTTT. Its protein product is CASSQEGGRNLNTEAFF. J is TRBJ1-1 and V is TRBV4-1; a possible D gene is TRBD1 (6 bases). In germline, CDR1 is MGHRA, CDR2 YSYEKL. V was shortened by 0 bases and J by 0 bases, with 14 bases between the two germline ends. The CDR3 runs 17 residues.

This chain links TRBV28 with TRBJ2-5; TRBD1 matches at 10 bases. J gave up 13 bases and V 7 bases, and 21 bases lay outside the gene matches. This CDR3 has 16 amino acids. Germline CDR1 is MDHEN and CDR2 is SYDVKM. The CDR3 sequence is CASTHRWTGGENERYF. The CDR3 nucleotides are TGTGCCAGCACCCACCGCTGGACAGGGGGGGAAAATGAGCGGTACTTC.